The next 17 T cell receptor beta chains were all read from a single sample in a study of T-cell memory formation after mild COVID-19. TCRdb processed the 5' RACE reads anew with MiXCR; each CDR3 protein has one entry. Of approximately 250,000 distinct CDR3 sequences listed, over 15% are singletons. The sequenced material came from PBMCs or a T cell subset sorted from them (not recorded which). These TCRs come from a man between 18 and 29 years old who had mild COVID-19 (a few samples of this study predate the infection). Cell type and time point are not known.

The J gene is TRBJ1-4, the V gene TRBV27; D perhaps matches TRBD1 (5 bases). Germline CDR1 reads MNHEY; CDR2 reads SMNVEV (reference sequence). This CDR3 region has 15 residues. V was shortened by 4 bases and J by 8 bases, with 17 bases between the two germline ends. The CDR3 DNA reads TGTGCCAGCAGTTCCCGGGACCCACGAGGGGAAAAACTGTTTTTT. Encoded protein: CASSSRDPRGEKLFF.

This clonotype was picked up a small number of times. CDR3 sequence: CASRRDRGGNEQFF. The CDR3 DNA is TGTGCCAGCAGGAGGGACAGGGGCGGGAATGAGCAGTTCTTC. The V gene is TRBV6-5, the J gene TRBJ2-1, with 10 bases lining up with TRBD1. The V gene's germline CDR1 is MNHEY and CDR2 SVGAGI. This CDR3 is built from 14 residues. With 6 bases clipped from V and 7 bases from J, the junction kept 6 bases outside the gene matches.

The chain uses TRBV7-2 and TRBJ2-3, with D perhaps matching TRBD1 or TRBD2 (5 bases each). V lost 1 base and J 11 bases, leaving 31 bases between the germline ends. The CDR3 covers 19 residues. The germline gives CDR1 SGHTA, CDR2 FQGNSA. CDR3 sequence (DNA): TGTGCCAGCAGCTTAGTCCAGCCCCAGCCCTGGGGACGGGCTTCTCAGCAGTATTTT. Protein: CASSLVQPQPWGRASQQYF.

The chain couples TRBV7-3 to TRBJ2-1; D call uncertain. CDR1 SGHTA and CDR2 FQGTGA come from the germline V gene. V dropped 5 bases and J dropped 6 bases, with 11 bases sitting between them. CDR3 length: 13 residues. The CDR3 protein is CASSRARGNEQFF. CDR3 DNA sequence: TGTGCCAGCAGCCGCGCCAGAGGCAATGAGCAGTTCTTC.

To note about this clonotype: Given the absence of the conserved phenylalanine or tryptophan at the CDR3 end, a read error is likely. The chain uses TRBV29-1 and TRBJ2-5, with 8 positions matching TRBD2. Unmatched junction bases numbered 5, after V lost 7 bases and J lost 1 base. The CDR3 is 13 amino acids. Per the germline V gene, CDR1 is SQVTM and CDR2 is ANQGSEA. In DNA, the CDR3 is TGCAGCGGCAAGAGCGGGGGCCAAGAGACCCAGTACTCC. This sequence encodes CSGKSGGQETQYS.

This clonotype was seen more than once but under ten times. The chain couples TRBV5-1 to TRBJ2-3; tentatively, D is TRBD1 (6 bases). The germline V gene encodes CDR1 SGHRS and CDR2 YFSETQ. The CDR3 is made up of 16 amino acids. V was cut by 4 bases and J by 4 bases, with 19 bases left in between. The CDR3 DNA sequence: TGCGCCAGCAGCCCCACGACAGGCTGGTCGGCAGATACGCAGTATTTT. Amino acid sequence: CASSPTTGWSADTQYF.

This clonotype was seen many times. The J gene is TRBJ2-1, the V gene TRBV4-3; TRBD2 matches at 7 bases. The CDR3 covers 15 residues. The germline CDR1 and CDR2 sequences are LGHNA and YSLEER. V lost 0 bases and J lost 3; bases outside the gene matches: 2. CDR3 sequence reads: CASSQDPGGYNEQFF. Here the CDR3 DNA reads TGCGCCAGCAGCCAAGATCCGGGGGGCTACAATGAGCAGTTCTTC.

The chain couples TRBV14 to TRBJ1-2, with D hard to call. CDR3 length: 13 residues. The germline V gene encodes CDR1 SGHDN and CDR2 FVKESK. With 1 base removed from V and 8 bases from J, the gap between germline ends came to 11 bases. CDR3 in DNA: TGTGCCAGCAGCCAAGTTGATAACACGGGCTACACCTTC. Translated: CASSQVDNTGYTF.

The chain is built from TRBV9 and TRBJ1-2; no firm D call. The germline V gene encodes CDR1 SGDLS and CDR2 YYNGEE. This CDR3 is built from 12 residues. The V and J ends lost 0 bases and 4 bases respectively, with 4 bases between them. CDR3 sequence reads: CASSVGGYGYTF. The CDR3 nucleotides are TGTGCCAGCAGCGTAGGGGGCTATGGCTACACCTTC.

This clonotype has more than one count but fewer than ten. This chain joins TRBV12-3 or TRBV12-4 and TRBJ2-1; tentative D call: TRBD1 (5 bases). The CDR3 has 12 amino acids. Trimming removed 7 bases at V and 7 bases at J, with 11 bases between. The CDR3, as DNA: TGTGCCAGCACCCAGGGCGTTAATGAGCAGTTCTTC. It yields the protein CASTQGVNEQFF.

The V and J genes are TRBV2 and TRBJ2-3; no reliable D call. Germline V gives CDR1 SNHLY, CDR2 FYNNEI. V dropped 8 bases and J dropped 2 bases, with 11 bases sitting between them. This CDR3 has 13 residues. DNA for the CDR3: TGTGCCAGCCGGCCGGGCCCCACAGATACGCAGTATTTT. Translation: CASRPGPTDTQYF.

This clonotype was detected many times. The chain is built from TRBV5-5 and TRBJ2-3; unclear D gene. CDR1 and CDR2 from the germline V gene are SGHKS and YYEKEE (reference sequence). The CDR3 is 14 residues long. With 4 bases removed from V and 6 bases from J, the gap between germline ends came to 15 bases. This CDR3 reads CASSPIHSRDTQYF. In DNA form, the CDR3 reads TGTGCCAGCAGCCCGATTCACTCGAGGGATACGCAGTATTTT. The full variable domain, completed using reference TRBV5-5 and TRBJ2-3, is DAGVTQSPTHLIKTRGQQVTLRCSPISGHKSVSWYQQVLGQGPQFIFQYYEKEERGRGNFPDRFSARQFPNYSSELNVNALLLGDSALYLCASSPIHSRDTQYFGPGTRLTVL.

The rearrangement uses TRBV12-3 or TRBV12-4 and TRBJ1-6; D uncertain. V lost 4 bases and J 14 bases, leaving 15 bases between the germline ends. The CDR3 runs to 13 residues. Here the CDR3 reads CASSSRLSVALHF. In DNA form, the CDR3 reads TGTGCCAGCAGTTCTAGACTGTCAGTGGCCCTCCACTTT.

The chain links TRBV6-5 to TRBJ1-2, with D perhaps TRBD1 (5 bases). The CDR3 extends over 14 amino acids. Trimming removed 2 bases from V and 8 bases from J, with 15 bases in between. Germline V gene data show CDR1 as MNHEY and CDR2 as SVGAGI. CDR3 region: CASSYRIQEGGYTF. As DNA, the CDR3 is TGTGCCAGCAGTTACAGGATTCAAGAGGGGGGCTACACCTTC.

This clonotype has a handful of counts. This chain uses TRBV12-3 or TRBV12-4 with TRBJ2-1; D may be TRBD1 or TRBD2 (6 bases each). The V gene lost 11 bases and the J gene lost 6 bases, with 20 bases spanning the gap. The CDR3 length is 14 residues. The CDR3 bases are TGTGCCTCAAGTTCGGGGGCGATGGGCAATGAGCAGTTCTTC. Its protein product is CASSSGAMGNEQFF.

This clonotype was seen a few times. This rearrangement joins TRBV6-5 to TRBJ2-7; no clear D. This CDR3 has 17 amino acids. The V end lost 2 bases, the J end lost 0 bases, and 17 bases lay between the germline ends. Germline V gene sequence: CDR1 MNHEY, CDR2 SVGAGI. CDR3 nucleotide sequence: TGTGCCAGCAGTTACCACGCTGCAGGCTTCCGCTCCTACGAGCAGTACTTC. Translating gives CASSYHAAGFRSYEQYF.

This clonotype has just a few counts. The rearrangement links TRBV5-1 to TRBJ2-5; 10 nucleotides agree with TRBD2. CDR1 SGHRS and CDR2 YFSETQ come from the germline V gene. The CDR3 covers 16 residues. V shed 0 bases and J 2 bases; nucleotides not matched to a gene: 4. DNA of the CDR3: TGCGCCAGCAGCTTGGTAGGAGCGGGGGGGCAAGAGACCCAGTACTTC. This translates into CASSLVGAGGQETQYF.